The 21 T cell receptor beta chains given below trace back to one sample, sequenced in a study of T cells in Graves' hyperthyroidism and ophthalmopathy. Researchers amplified the TCR beta CDR3 regions from RNA transcripts. The TCR CDR3 was amplified in a first-round RT-PCR using the HTBI primer set. TCRdb fed the multiplex PCR reads into MiXCR, producing one record per CDR3 protein. The table lists a few hundred thousand distinct CDR3 sequences, about 15% of them singletons, with 10% to 15% in the top ten. Sequencing used blood. These receptors all stem from a woman aged 40 to 49 with Graves' hyperthyroidism that later progressed to Graves' ophthalmopathy.

This clonotype was picked up many times. The rearrangement joins TRBV9 to TRBJ1-6; the match to TRBD1 covers 7 bases. V gave up 0 bases and J gave up 7 bases; unmatched junction bases: 4. The germline CDR1 and CDR2 sequences are SGDLS and YYNGEE. The CDR3 runs 15 residues. Here the CDR3 DNA reads TGTGCCAGCAGCGTAGATTGGGGACAGAATTCACCCCTCCACTTT. Translating gives CASSVDWGQNSPLHF.

This clonotype has just a few counts. A read error may explain this, as a much larger clone is one base away. The CDR3 does not close with the conserved phenylalanine or tryptophan, likely indicating a read error. The rearrangement links TRBV28 to TRBJ1-2, with D uncertain. V dropped 3 bases and J dropped 4 bases, with 12 bases sitting between them. The V gene's germline CDR1 is MDHEN and CDR2 SYDVKM. This CDR3 region has 14 residues. The CDR3 protein is CASSLGAKGYGYTL. DNA of the CDR3: TGTGCCAGCAGTTTGGGAGCCAAGGGCTATGGCTACACCCTC.

This clonotype was found many times. The J gene is TRBJ2-7, the V gene TRBV28; 8 bases map to TRBD2. This CDR3 region has 13 residues. Trimming took 6 bases from V and 6 from J; bases not matched to a gene: 7. Germline lookup yields CDR1 MDHEN and CDR2 SYDVKM. The CDR3 reads CASSHGLATEQYF. The CDR3 DNA is TGTGCCAGCAGCCACGGACTAGCTACCGAGCAGTACTTC. The full variable domain, with the rest looked up from reference TRBV28 and TRBJ2-7, is DVKVTQSSRYLVKRTGEKVFLECVQDMDHENMFWYRQDPGLGLRLIYFSYDVKMKEKGDIPEGYSVSREKKERFSLILESASTNQTSMYLCASSHGLATEQYFGPGTRLTVT.

The table lists this clonotype with many counts. V gene TRBV6-2 or TRBV6-3 combines with J gene TRBJ2-1; 12 bases line up with TRBD2. The CDR3 is 17 residues long. Unmatched junction bases numbered 7, after V lost 6 bases and J lost 1 base. Germline CDR1 reads MNHEY; CDR2 reads SVGEGT. The DNA of the CDR3 is TGTGCCAGCAGCGGGACTAGCGGGTTCTTTTCCTACAATGAGCAGTTCTTC. Translating gives CASSGTSGFFSYNEQFF.

The chain uses TRBV5-1 and TRBJ2-6; D is undetermined. CDR3 size: 18 residues. CDR1 and CDR2 (germline): SGHRS, YFSETQ. Trimming removed 4 bases at V and 2 bases at J, with 19 bases between. CDR3 nucleotide sequence: TGCGCCAGCAGCATCGTCCCGAAAACATCCCCTGGGGCCAACGTCCTGACTTTC. The encoded protein is CASSIVPKTSPGANVLTF.

This clonotype showed up many times. V and J are TRBV9 and TRBJ2-7; the match to TRBD2 covers 9 bases. Germline V CDR1 and CDR2: SGDLS, YYNGEE. This CDR3 is 16 amino acids long. V lost 4 bases and J lost 2; bases outside the gene matches: 10. The DNA of the CDR3 is TGTGCCAGCAGCCGATCAGGACTAGCGACTACCTACGAGCAGTACTTC. This encodes CASSRSGLATTYEQYF.

This sequence joins TRBV25-1 and TRBJ1-1; unclear D gene. Trimming removed 0 bases from V and 3 bases from J, with 5 bases in between. Germline CDR1 is MGHDK and CDR2 is SYGVNS. The CDR3 sequence is 13 residues long. The CDR3 DNA reads TGTGCCAGCAGTGAATACGGGGACACTGAAGCTTTCTTT. It is translated as CASSEYGDTEAFF.

This clonotype has a count of ten or more. V is TRBV9 and J is TRBJ1-1; 10 positions match TRBD1. The CDR3 extends over 17 amino acids. Trimming cost V 5 bases and J 7 bases; bases outside gene matches: 17. Germline V CDR1 and CDR2: SGDLS, YYNGEE. CDR3 amino acids: CASSTRDRGLNRHEAFF. The CDR3, as DNA: TGTGCCAGCAGTACCCGGGACAGGGGATTGAACCGTCATGAAGCTTTCTTT.

This clonotype was seen more than once but under ten times. The chain has TRBV19 and TRBJ2-1; D is unclear. CDR1 is LNHDA and CDR2 is SQIVND in the germline V gene (reference sequence). The CDR3 is 12 amino acids. Trimming took 5 bases from V and 11 from J, leaving 13 bases between them. The CDR3 sequence: CASSGPAYKQFF. CDR3 nucleotides: TGTGCCAGTAGTGGACCGGCCTATAAGCAGTTCTTC.

This clonotype was picked up many times. This sequence joins TRBV4-2 and TRBJ2-3; D gene ambiguous. Per germline, CDR1 LGHNA and CDR2 YNFKEQ. There are 15 residues in the CDR3. V was clipped by 6 bases and J by 3 bases, with 16 bases between them. The chain's CDR3 is CASSPLVESTDTQYF. The CDR3 DNA is TGTGCCAGCAGTCCATTGGTGGAATCTACAGATACGCAGTATTTT.

Ten or more counts support this clonotype. The chain is built from TRBV10-3 and TRBJ1-1; a possible D gene is TRBD1 (5 bases). This CDR3 is 13 amino acids long. The germline V gene has CDR1 ENHRY and CDR2 SYGVKD. Trimming cost V 5 bases and J 10 bases, with 17 bases left between them. As DNA, the CDR3 is TGTGCCATCAGTTTACAGGTTGCCCTGGTAGCTTTCTTT. Residues: CAISLQVALVAFF.

This clonotype was seen repeatedly, ten times or more. The J gene is TRBJ1-1, the V gene TRBV28, with D hard to call. Germline values: CDR1 MDHEN, CDR2 SYDVKM. The CDR3 is made up of 17 amino acids. Trimming took 3 bases from V and 0 from J, leaving 17 bases between them. The CDR3 DNA is TGTGCCAGCAGTTTGACCGGTCGGTTAGCCCTGAACACTGAAGCTTTCTTT. Protein product: CASSLTGRLALNTEAFF.

A note on this clonotype: This may be a read error: a much more frequent sequence differs by one nucleotide. The CDR3 ends on some other residue instead of the conserved phenylalanine or tryptophan, so this is likely a read error. The chain links TRBV6-2 or TRBV6-3 to TRBJ2-7; 9 positions agree with TRBD1. The J segment lost 2 bases and the V segment lost 5 bases, leaving 7 bases of the junction unmatched. The CDR3 has 15 amino acids. CDR1 and CDR2 from the germline V gene are MNHEY and SVGEGT. In nucleotides, the CDR3 is TGTGCCAGCAGTATTGGGACAGGGAAGCCCTACGAGCAGTACCTC. Translation gives CASSIGTGKPYEQYL.

This clonotype has a count of ten or more. The V and J genes are TRBV27 and TRBJ2-1; 11 bases agree with TRBD2. V trimming: 6 bases; J trimming: 8 bases; junction bases outside the gene matches: 9. Germline CDR1 is MNHEY and CDR2 is SMNVEV (reference sequence). CDR3 length: 15 amino acids. CDR3 bases: TGTGCCAGCAGGCTGACTAGCGGGATTCCAGATGAGCAGTTCTTC. It is translated as CASRLTSGIPDEQFF.

This clonotype was recorded at least ten times. CDR3 sequence reads: CASSKKGPPGNEQFF. The CDR3 DNA reads as TGTGCCAGCAGCAAAAAGGGACCCCCGGGGAATGAGCAGTTCTTC. This rearrangement joins TRBV7-9 to TRBJ2-1, with D perhaps assigned TRBD1 or TRBD2 (5 bases each). V lost 5 bases and J 7 bases, leaving 18 bases between the germline ends. Per germline, CDR1 SEHNR and CDR2 FQNEAQ (reference sequence). The CDR3 is 15 amino acids.

This clonotype was counted many times. The rearrangement links TRBV2 to TRBJ2-5; D is perhaps TRBD2 (6 bases). The CDR3 is 15 residues long. Germline lookup yields CDR1 SNHLY and CDR2 FYNNEI. Between the trimmed V and J ends, which lost 4 bases and 0 bases, there was a span of 12 bases. CDR3 residues: CASSGRDRDQETQYF. CDR3 DNA sequence: TGTGCCAGCAGTGGGCGGGATCGGGACCAAGAGACCCAGTACTTC.

In its sample, this clonotype was seen many times. The chain carries TRBV27 and TRBJ2-1; maybe TRBD2 (6 bases). Trimming pared 5 bases from V and 8 bases from J, leaving 19 bases between. The V gene's germline CDR1 is MNHEY and CDR2 SMNVEV (reference sequence). The length of the CDR3 is 15 residues. This chain's CDR3 is CASSGGLAPRDEQFF. The DNA of the CDR3 is TGTGCCAGCAGTGGAGGGCTAGCCCCTAGGGATGAGCAGTTCTTC.

At least ten counts were recorded for this clonotype. J is TRBJ2-1 and V is TRBV7-8; 8 nucleotides align to TRBD2. The CDR3 is 14 amino acids. From germline, CDR1 is SGHVS and CDR2 FQNEAQ. V shed 3 bases, J shed 7 bases, and the junction held 5 bases outside the gene matches. DNA for the CDR3: TGTGCCAGCAGCTTCTTAGCGGGGTTGAATGAGCAGTTCTTC. Its translation: CASSFLAGLNEQFF.

This clonotype was recorded many times. This sequence joins TRBV14 and TRBJ1-1; no firm D call. Germline V gene lookup returns CDR1 SGHDN and CDR2 FVKESK. The length of the CDR3 is 13 residues. Trimming removed 1 base from V and 5 bases from J, with 8 bases in between. Here the CDR3 reads CASSQVGSTEAFF. CDR3 bases: TGTGCCAGCAGCCAAGTTGGCTCGACTGAAGCTTTCTTT.

This clonotype was recorded a few times. CDR3: CASSLENQGEQFF. The CDR3 DNA is TGTGCCAGCAGCTTAGAGAACCAGGGTGAGCAGTTCTTC. The gene calls are TRBV7-9 and TRBJ2-1; tentative D call: TRBD1 (5 bases). This CDR3 spans 13 amino acids. Trimming pared 1 base from V and 9 bases from J, leaving 10 bases between. Germline-derived CDR1 and CDR2 are SEHNR and FQNEAQ (reference sequence). Full variable domain (remainder filled in from reference TRBV7-9 and TRBJ2-1): DTGVSQNPRHKITKRGQNVTFRCDPISEHNRLYWYRQTLGQGPEFLTYFQNEAQLEKSRLLSDRFSAERPKGSFSTLEIQRTEQGDSAMYLCASSLENQGEQFFGPGTRLTVL.

V and J are TRBV15 and TRBJ2-4; 10 bases are shared with TRBD2. CDR1 LNHNV and CDR2 YYDKDF come from the germline V gene (reference sequence). V was clipped by 0 bases and J by 7 bases; unmatched bases: 9. The CDR3 totals 17 residues. The CDR3 region has the DNA TGTGCCACCAGCAGAGATCCGCCTAGCGGGAGCCGGAACATTCAGTACTTC. The encoded protein is CATSRDPPSGSRNIQYF.